The present T cell receptor (beta chain) was sequenced within a study of brain T cells in children with intractable seizures. Study results and limitations: Only CDR3 sequence similarity suggested viral specificity, without known HCMV serostatus. Absence of clones before surgery may stem from lower sequencing depth.

This CDR3 region has 13 residues. The V end was cut by 3 bases, the J end by 1 base, with 7 bases between. Regarding this clone: The antigen remains undetermined.

The method was immunoSEQ multiplex PCR; TCRdb's version includes in-frame clones alone and lacks a portion of them. Of about 76,000 clones listed, 93% are singletons. Sequencing was limited to surgery cases with top T cell transcript signatures in brain tissue. Sequences were derived from peripheral blood, sampled at surgery. The sequence came from a boy younger than two with tuberous sclerosis and intractable seizures. V usage is TRBV12-3 or TRBV12-4 and J usage is TRBJ2-7, with D unresolved. DNA for the CDR3: TGTGCCAGCAGTTTGGCCGATTCCTACGAGCAGTACTTC. Translation gives CASSLADSYEQYF.